One sample yielded the 14 T cell receptor beta chains listed below, sequenced in a study of T-cell memory formation after mild COVID-19. In TCRdb, the 5' RACE reads were re-called with MiXCR into one record per CDR3 protein. Here the sample spans some 350,000 distinct CDR3 sequences, over 10% being singletons. Sequenced sample: PBMCs or a T cell subset sorted from them (not recorded which). Receptor source: a young man who had mild COVID-19 (a few samples of this study predate the infection). Cell type and time point are not known.

The chain uses TRBV7-2 and TRBJ2-2; 11 positions agree with TRBD2. V lost 4 bases to trimming and J lost 8 bases; unmatched junction nucleotides: 0. Germline values: CDR1 SGHTA, CDR2 FQGNSA. This CDR3 spans 13 amino acids. CDR3 in DNA: TGTGCCAGCAGCTGGACTAGCGGGGGGGAGCTGTTTTTT. It translates to CASSWTSGGELFF.

V is TRBV7-8 and J is TRBJ2-1; unclear D gene. The CDR3 has 13 amino acids. CDR1 and CDR2 (germline): SGHVS, FQNEAQ. Trimming pared 1 base from V and 8 bases from J, leaving 9 bases between. The CDR3 spells CASSLVVFDEQFF. The CDR3 coding sequence is TGTGCCAGCAGCTTAGTTGTTTTCGATGAGCAGTTCTTC.

The table lists this clonotype with many counts. The V call is TRBV29-1, the J call TRBJ2-2; TRBD2 is a possible D gene (6 bases). Germline loops: CDR1 SQVTM, CDR2 ANQGSEA. The CDR3 has 13 residues. Deletions cut 7 bases from V and 0 bases from J, with 9 bases between. The CDR3 sequence is CSGRVANTGELFF. For the CDR3, the DNA is TGCAGCGGGAGGGTAGCGAACACCGGGGAGCTGTTTTTT.

This clonotype was counted a few times. The V call is TRBV5-1, the J call TRBJ2-3; the match to TRBD2 covers 8 bases. CDR1 and CDR2 (germline): SGHRS, YFSETQ. The length of the CDR3 is 16 residues. V was pared by 0 bases and J by 2 bases, with 5 bases of the junction left unmatched. This chain's CDR3 is CASSLEAGAITDTQYF. The CDR3 bases are TGCGCCAGCAGCTTGGAAGCGGGGGCCATCACAGATACGCAGTATTTT.

The sample holds a few counts of this clonotype. The chain is built from TRBV14 and TRBJ2-2; D remains ambiguous. Trimming took 1 base from V and 2 from J, leaving 2 bases between them. Germline CDR1 reads SGHDN; CDR2 reads FVKESK. The CDR3 covers 13 residues. CDR3 amino acids: CASSQVNTGELFF. The CDR3 DNA sequence: TGTGCCAGCAGCCAAGTCAACACCGGGGAGCTGTTTTTT.

This clonotype was seen a few times. V usage is TRBV7-9 and J usage is TRBJ2-1; 10 bases are a match to TRBD1. Germline V gives CDR1 SEHNR, CDR2 FQNEAQ (reference sequence). The CDR3 spans 13 residues. V was clipped by 4 bases and J by 6 bases; unmatched bases: 0. The CDR3 DNA follows: TGTGCCAGCAGCTGGGACAGGGGCAATGAGCAGTTCTTC. This sequence encodes CASSWDRGNEQFF.

This clonotype was recorded a few times. The V and J genes are TRBV7-8 and TRBJ2-3; the D gene is possibly TRBD2 (6 bases). CDR3 length: 14 residues. Trimming took 7 bases from V and 6 from J, leaving 17 bases between them. In germline, CDR1 is SGHVS, CDR2 FQNEAQ. The CDR3 coding sequence is TGTGCCAGCACCTTCTTCGGGGGACGCGATACGCAGTATTTT. Translation: CASTFFGGRDTQYF. The entire variable domain, with the rest obtained from reference TRBV7-8 and TRBJ2-3, is as follows: GAGVSQSPRYKVAKRGQDVALRCDPISGHVSLFWYQQALGQGPEFLTYFQNEAQLDKSGLPSDRFFAERPEGSVSTLKIQRTQQEDSAVYLCASTFFGGRDTQYFGPGTRLTVL.

The table lists this clonotype with many counts. The chain recombines TRBV20-1 with TRBJ2-7; D gene uncertain. The CDR3 consists of 11 residues. Trimming took off 0 bases at V and 3 bases at J, with 3 bases between the two ends. Germline V gene data show CDR1 as DFQATT and CDR2 as SNEGSKA (reference sequence). The CDR3 protein is CSAREGYEQYV. CDR3 nucleotide sequence: TGCAGTGCTAGAGAGGGCTACGAGCAGTACGTC.

The rearrangement uses TRBV9 and TRBJ2-5; D is unresolved. CDR1 and CDR2 from the germline V gene are SGDLS and YYNGEE. Deletions cut 3 bases from V and 5 bases from J, with 11 bases between. The CDR3 is 13 residues long. This chain's CDR3 is CASSASDRETQYF. CDR3 DNA: TGTGCCAGCAGCGCCTCCGACCGGGAGACCCAGTACTTC.

This clonotype was seen a few times. As DNA, the CDR3 is TGCAGTGCCACCAGGGATTATAATGAAAAACTGTTTTTT. It encodes CSATRDYNEKLFF. The gene calls are TRBV20-1 and TRBJ1-4, with D tentatively TRBD1 (5 bases). Per the germline V gene, CDR1 is DFQATT and CDR2 is SNEGSKA (reference sequence). V lost 6 bases, J lost 4 bases, and 12 bases lay in between. The CDR3 covers 13 residues.

This chain links TRBV9 with TRBJ2-5; D remains unclear. The V gene lost 3 bases and the J gene lost 5 bases, with 11 bases spanning the gap. The length of the CDR3 is 13 residues. Germline lookup yields CDR1 SGDLS and CDR2 YYNGEE. CDR3: CASSASAAETQYF. CDR3 bases: TGTGCCAGCAGCGCGTCGGCGGCGGAGACCCAGTACTTC.

The rearrangement links TRBV20-1 to TRBJ2-5; TRBD1 or TRBD2 may be the D gene (5 bases each). V gave up 3 bases and J gave up 0 bases, with 14 bases separating them. Germline V gene data show CDR1 as DFQATT and CDR2 as SNEGSKA (reference sequence). The CDR3 is 15 residues long. CDR3 coding DNA: TGCAGTGCTAGGGGCCGGGGCCGGAACCAAGAGACCCAGTACTTC. This encodes CSARGRGRNQETQYF.

The chain is built from TRBV15 and TRBJ2-3, with 12 bases fitting TRBD2. Germline CDR1 is LNHNV and CDR2 is YYDKDF (reference sequence). The trim removed 0 bases at V and 3 bases at J, leaving 4 bases unmatched. The CDR3 consists of 17 residues. This CDR3 is CATSRDAGLAGTDTQYF. The CDR3 DNA sequence: TGTGCCACCAGCAGAGATGCAGGACTAGCGGGGACAGATACGCAGTATTTT.

The sample holds a few counts of this clonotype. For the CDR3, the DNA is TGCGCCAGCAGCCAAGTTGCACCTCTGAACACTGAAGCTTTCTTT. Its translation: CASSQVAPLNTEAFF. The chain employs TRBV4-1 and TRBJ1-1; D remains ambiguous. CDR1 is MGHRA and CDR2 is YSYEKL in the germline V gene. The CDR3 totals 15 residues. Trimming took 1 base from V and 0 from J, leaving 9 bases between them.